This TCR beta chain is from a study of CD8 T cells in ankylosing spondylitis. TCRdb analysed the 5' RACE reads with MiXCR anew, one entry per CDR3 protein. This sample carries 150,000 to 200,000 distinct CDR3 sequences, 10% to 15% of them seen once, and the ten largest clones take around 10%. This clonotype showed up many times. Germline V gene sequence: CDR1 DFQATT, CDR2 SNEGSKA (reference sequence). J was trimmed by 10 bases and V by 5 bases; bases with no gene match: 13. The CDR3 length is 13 residues. V usage is TRBV20-1 and J usage is TRBJ1-1, with 7 bases aligning to TRBD1. Material for sequencing was blood, either unsorted or a sorted T cell fraction (not recorded which). The receptor comes from a female donor with ankylosing spondylitis or in good health (not recorded which). The CDR3 coding sequence is TGCAGTGCTGGTCTGATGACAGGGCGAGGAGCTTTCTTT. Residues: CSAGLMTGRGAFF.